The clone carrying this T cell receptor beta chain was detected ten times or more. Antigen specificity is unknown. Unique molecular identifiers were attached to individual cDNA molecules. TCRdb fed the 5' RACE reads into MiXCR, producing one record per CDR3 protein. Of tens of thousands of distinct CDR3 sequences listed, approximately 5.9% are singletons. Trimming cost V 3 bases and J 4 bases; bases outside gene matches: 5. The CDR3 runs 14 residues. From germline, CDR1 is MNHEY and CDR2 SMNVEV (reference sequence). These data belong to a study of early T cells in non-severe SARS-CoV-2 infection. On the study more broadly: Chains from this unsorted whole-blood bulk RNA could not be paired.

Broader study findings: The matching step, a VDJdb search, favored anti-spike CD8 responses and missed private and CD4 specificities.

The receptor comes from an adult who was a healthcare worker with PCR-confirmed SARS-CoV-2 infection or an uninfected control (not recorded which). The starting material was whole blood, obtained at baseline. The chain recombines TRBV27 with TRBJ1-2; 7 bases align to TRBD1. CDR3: CASSFRGPTYGYTF. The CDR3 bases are TGTGCCAGCAGTTTTAGGGGGCCTACCTATGGCTACACCTTC.